This TCR beta chain was identified in a study of PD-L1 blockade in urothelial cancer. On the study more broadly: Counts from blood samples showed a median of 141,255 T cells.

Regarding time point: peripheral blood 6 weeks after treatment start. The CDR3 totals 15 residues. Trimming left V 4 bases short and J 3 bases short, with 15 bases between. Germline assignment: CDR1 SGHRS and CDR2 YFSETQ. The data were produced by immunoSEQ multiplex PCR, yet TCRdb's version contains in-frame clones alone and is incomplete. The sample yields about 76,000 clones, under 95% seen once. This chain links TRBV5-1 with TRBJ2-3; perhaps TRBD2 as D (5 bases). The sample in question was PBMCs, obtained around atezolizumab (anti-PD-L1) treatment. This receptor was taken from a woman over 75 with urothelial cancer. The CDR3 sequence: CASSPGSEGTDTQYF. The CDR3 nucleotides are TGCGCCAGCAGCCCTGGGAGCGAAGGAACAGATACGCAGTATTTT.